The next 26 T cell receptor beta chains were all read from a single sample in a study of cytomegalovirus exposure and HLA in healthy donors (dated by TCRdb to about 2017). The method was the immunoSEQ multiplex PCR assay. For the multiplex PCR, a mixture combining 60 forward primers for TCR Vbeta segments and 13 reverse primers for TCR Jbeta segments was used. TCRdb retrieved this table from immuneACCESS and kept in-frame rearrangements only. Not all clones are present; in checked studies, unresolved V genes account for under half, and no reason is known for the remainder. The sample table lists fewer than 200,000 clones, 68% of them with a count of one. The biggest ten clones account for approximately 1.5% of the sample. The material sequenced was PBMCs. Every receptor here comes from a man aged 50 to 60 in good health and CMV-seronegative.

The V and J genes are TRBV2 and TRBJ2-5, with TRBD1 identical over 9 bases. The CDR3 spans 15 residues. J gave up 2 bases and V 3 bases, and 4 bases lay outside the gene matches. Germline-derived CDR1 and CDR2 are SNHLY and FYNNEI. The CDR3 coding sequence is TGTGCCAGCAGTGACGGGACAGGGATTCAAGAGACCCAGTACTTC. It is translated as CASSDGTGIQETQYF. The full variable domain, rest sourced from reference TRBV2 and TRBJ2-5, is EPEVTQTPSHQVTQMGQEVILRCVPISNHLYFYWYRQILGQKVEFLVSFYNNEISEKSEIFDDQFSVERPDGSNFTLKIRSTKLEDSAMYFCASSDGTGIQETQYFGPGTRLLVL.

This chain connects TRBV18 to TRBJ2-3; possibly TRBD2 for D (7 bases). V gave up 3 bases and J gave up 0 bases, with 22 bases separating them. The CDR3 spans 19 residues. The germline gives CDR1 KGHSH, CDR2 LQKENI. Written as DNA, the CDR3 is TGTGCCAGCTCACCGGACGAGGGGGGGCTTTCGGGTAGCACAGATACGCAGTATTTT. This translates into CASSPDEGGLSGSTDTQYF.

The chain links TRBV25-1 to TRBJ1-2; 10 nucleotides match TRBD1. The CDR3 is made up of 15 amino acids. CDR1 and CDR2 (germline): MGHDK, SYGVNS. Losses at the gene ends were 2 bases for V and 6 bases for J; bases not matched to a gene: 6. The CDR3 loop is CASSEPGQGLDGYTF. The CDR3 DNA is TGTGCCAGCAGTGAACCGGGACAGGGGCTTGATGGCTACACCTTC.

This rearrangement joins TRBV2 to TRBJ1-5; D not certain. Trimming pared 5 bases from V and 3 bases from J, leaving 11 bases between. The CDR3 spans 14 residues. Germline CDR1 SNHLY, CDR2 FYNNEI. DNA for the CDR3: TGTGCCAGCAGTTCCCAGAGGGCCAATCAGCCCCAGCATTTT. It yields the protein CASSSQRANQPQHF.

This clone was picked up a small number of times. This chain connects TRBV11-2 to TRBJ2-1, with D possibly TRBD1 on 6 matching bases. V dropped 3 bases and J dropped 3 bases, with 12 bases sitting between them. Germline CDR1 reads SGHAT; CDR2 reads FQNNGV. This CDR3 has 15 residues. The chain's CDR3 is CASSFKGVDYNEQFF. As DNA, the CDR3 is TGTGCCAGCAGCTTTAAGGGGGTGGACTACAATGAGCAGTTCTTC.

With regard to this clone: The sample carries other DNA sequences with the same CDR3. CDR3 sequence reads: CASSLGGLRLGYTF. CDR3 DNA sequence: TGTGCCAGCAGCTTGGGGGGCTTAAGATTGGGCTACACCTTC. The chain recombines TRBV5-6 with TRBJ1-2; a weak D match, TRBD1 (5 bases). Germline CDR1 is SGHDT and CDR2 is YYEEEE. With 0 bases removed from V and 8 bases from J, the gap between germline ends came to 14 bases. The CDR3 is made up of 14 amino acids.

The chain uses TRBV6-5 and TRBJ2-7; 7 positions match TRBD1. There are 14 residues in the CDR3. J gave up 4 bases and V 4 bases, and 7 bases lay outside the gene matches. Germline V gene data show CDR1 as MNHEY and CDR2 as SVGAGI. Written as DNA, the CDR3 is TGTGCCAGCAGTTCCACAGGGGATTCATACGAGCAGTACTTC. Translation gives CASSSTGDSYEQYF.

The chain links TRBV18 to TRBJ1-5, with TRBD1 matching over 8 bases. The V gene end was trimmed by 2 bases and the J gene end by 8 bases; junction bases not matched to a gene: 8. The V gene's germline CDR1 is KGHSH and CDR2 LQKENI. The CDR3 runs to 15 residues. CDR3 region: CASSPGQGRLEPQHF. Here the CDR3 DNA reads TGTGCCAGCTCACCAGGACAGGGACGATTAGAGCCCCAGCATTTT.

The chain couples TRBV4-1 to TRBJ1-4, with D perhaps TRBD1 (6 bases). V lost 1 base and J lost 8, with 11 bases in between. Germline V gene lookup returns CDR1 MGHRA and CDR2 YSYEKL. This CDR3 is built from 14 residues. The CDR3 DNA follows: TGCGCCAGCAGCCAAGTTATCGGGACAGAAAAACTGTTTTTT. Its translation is CASSQVIGTEKLFF.

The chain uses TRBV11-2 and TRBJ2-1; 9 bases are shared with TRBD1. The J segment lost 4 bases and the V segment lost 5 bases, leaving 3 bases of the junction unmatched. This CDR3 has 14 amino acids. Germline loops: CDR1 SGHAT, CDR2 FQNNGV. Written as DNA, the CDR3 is TGTGCCAGCAGCCCCGGGACAGGGTACAATGAGCAGTTCTTC. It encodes CASSPGTGYNEQFF.

CDR3 in DNA: TGTGCCAGCTCACCGAGGGACAGCCCTAATTGGGGCTATGGCTACACCTTC. It translates to CASSPRDSPNWGYGYTF. V and J are TRBV18 and TRBJ1-2, with 7 nucleotides matching TRBD1. Trimming cost V 3 bases and J 4 bases; bases outside gene matches: 14. CDR3 size: 17 residues. Germline V CDR1 and CDR2: KGHSH, LQKENI.

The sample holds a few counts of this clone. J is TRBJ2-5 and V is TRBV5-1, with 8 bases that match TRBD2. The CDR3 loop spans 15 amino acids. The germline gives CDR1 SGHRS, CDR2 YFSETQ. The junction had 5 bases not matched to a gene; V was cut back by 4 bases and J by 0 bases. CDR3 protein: CASSRAAGDQETQYF. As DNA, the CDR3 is TGCGCCAGCAGCCGAGCAGCGGGGGACCAAGAGACCCAGTACTTC.

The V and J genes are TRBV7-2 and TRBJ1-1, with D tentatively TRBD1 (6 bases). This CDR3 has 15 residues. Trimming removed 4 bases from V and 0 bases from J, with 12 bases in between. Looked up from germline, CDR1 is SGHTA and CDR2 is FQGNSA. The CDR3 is CASSSRQAMNTEAFF. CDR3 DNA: TGTGCCAGCAGCTCCAGACAGGCAATGAACACTGAAGCTTTCTTT.

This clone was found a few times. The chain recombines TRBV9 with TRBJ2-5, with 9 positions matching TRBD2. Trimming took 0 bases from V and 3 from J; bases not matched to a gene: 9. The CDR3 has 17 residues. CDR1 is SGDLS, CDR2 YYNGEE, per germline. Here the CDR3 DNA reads TGTGCCAGCAGCGTAGGAGTGACTAGCGGCGCGAAAGAGACCCAGTACTTC. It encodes CASSVGVTSGAKETQYF.

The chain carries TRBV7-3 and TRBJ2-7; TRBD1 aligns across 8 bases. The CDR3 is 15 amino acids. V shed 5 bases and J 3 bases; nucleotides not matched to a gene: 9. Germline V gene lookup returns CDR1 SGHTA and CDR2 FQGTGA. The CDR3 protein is CASSIRGQADYEQYF. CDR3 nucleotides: TGTGCCAGCAGCATAAGGGGACAGGCAGACTACGAGCAGTACTTC.

CDR3 sequence (DNA): TGTGCCAGCAGCGACGCCGGGACAGGGGGCACTGAAGCTTTCTTT. Its protein is CASSDAGTGGTEAFF. The chain is built from TRBV6-6 and TRBJ1-1; 11 positions match TRBD1. V was pared by 6 bases and J by 4 bases, with 7 bases of the junction left unmatched. The CDR3 contains 15 residues. Germline loops: CDR1 MNHNY, CDR2 SVGAGI (reference sequence).

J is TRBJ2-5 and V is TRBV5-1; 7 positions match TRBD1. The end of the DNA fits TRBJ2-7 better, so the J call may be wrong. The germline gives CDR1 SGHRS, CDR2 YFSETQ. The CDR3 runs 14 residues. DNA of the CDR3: TGCGCCAGCAGCGTAGATAGCCGGGACAGCGAGCAGTACTTC. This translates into CASSVDSRDSEQYF.

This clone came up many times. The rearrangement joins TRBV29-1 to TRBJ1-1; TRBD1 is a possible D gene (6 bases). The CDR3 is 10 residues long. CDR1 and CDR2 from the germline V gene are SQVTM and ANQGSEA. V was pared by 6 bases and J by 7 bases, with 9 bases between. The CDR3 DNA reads TGCAGCGTGACCAGGGGTGAAGCTTTCTTT. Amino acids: CSVTRGEAFF.

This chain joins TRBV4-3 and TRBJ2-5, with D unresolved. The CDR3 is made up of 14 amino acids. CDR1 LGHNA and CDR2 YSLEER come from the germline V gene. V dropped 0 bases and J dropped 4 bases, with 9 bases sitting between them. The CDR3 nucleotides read TGCGCCAGCAGCCAAGATAAGACTGGAGAGACCCAGTACTTC. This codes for CASSQDKTGETQYF.

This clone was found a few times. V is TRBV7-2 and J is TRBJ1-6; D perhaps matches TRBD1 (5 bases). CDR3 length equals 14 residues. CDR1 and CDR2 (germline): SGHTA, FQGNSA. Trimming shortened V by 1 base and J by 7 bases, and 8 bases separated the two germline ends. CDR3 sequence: CASSLGQQNSPLHF. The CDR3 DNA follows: TGTGCCAGCAGCTTAGGACAGCAGAATTCACCCCTCCACTTT.

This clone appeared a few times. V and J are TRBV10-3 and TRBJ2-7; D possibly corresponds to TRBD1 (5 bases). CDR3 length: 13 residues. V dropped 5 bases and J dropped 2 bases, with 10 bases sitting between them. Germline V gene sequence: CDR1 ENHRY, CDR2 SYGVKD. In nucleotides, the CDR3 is TGTGCCATCAGTTCGACAGTAGCCTACGAGCAGTACTTC. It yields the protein CAISSTVAYEQYF.

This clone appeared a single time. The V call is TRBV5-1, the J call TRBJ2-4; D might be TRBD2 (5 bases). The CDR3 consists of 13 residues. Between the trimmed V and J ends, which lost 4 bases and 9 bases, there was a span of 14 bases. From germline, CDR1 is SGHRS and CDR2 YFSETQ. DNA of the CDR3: TGCGCCAGCAGCCTGCTCGGGGATGGCATTCAGTACTTC. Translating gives CASSLLGDGIQYF.

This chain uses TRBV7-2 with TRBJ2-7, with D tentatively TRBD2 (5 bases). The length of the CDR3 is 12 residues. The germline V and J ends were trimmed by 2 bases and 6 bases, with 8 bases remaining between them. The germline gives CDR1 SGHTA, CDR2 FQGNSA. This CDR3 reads CASSLLGSEQYF. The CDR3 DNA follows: TGTGCCAGCAGCTTACTAGGGAGCGAGCAGTACTTC. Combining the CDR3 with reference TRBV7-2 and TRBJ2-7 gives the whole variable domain GAGVSQSPSNKVTEKGKDVELRCDPISGHTALYWYRQSLGQGLEFLIYFQGNSAPDKSGLPSDRFSAERTGGSVSTLTIQRTQQEDSAVYLCASSLLGSEQYFGPGTRLTVT.

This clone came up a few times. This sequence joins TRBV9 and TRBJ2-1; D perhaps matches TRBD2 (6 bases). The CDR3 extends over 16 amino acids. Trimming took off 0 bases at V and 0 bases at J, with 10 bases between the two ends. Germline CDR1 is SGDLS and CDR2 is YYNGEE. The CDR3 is CASSVAAGSSYNEQFF. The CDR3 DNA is TGTGCCAGCAGCGTAGCTGCGGGGAGCTCCTACAATGAGCAGTTCTTC.

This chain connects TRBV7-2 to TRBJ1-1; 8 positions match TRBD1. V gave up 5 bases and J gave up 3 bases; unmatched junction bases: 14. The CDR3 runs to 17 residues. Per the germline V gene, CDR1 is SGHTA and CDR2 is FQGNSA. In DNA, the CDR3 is TGTGCCAGCAGCCCTCGGACAGGGCGGATTGAGGACACTGAAGCTTTCTTT. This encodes CASSPRTGRIEDTEAFF.

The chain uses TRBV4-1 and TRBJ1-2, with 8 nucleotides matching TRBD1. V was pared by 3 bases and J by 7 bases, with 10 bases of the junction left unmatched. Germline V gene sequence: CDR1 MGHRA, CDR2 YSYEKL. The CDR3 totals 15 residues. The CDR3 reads CASSQADRALRGYTF. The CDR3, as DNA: TGCGCCAGCAGCCAGGCGGACAGGGCCCTGCGTGGCTACACCTTC.